Shown below are 18 T cell receptor beta chains from a single sample sequenced in a study of OX40 agonist ivuxolimab in advanced cancers. Produced via immunoSEQ multiplex PCR; TCRdb's table is partial and in-frame only. The top ten hold roughly 1.5% of the sample, which has more than 45,000 clones, approximately 83% seen once. Sequenced here: CD4+ or CD8+ T cells sorted from blood, sampled in a trial of the OX40 agonist ivuxolimab. These receptors were taken from an adult with an advanced solid tumor such as melanoma, head and neck, liver or kidney cancer.

This clone has just one count. The CDR3 bases are TGCGCCAGCAGCTTGGTCGCGGGGGACCAAGAGACCCAGTACTTC. Encoded protein: CASSLVAGDQETQYF. The V and J genes are TRBV5-1 and TRBJ2-5; 7 nucleotides align to TRBD2. Per the germline V gene, CDR1 is SGHRS and CDR2 is YFSETQ. The length of the CDR3 is 15 residues. The V and J ends lost 0 bases and 0 bases, in that order; junction bases with no gene match: 2.

V usage is TRBV9 and J usage is TRBJ1-5; 8 bases align to TRBD1. The V and J ends lost 3 bases and 1 base, in that order; junction bases with no gene match: 3. CDR3 length equals 15 residues. CDR1 is SGDLS, CDR2 YYNGEE, per germline. This CDR3 is CASSAGQGSNQPQHF. The CDR3 DNA is TGTGCCAGCAGCGCTGGACAGGGCAGCAATCAGCCCCAGCATTTT.

This sequence joins TRBV19 and TRBJ2-1; D ambiguous. Germline V gene data show CDR1 as LNHDA and CDR2 as SQIVND (reference sequence). Trimming cost V 5 bases and J 3 bases, with 8 bases left between them. This CDR3 is 13 amino acids long. The chain's CDR3 is CASSPLLYNEQFF. As DNA, the CDR3 is TGTGCCAGTAGTCCCCTACTCTACAATGAGCAGTTCTTC.

The CDR3 region is CASSFNRGGTEAFF. The CDR3 DNA is TGTGCCAGCAGCTTTAACAGGGGTGGCACTGAAGCTTTCTTT. This chain uses TRBV7-2 with TRBJ1-1; TRBD1 matches 7 bases. Germline V CDR1 and CDR2: SGHTA, FQGNSA. The length of the CDR3 is 14 residues. Trimming removed 3 bases from V and 4 bases from J; junction bases left unmatched: 5.

The chain couples TRBV7-9 to TRBJ1-4, with D possibly being TRBD1 (6 bases). The germline CDR1 and CDR2 sequences are SEHNR and FQNEAQ (reference sequence). The V end lost 5 bases, the J end lost 7 bases, and 17 bases lay between the germline ends. There are 15 residues in the CDR3. The CDR3 loop is CASSLAGGATEKLFF. In DNA, the CDR3 is TGTGCCAGCAGCCTGGCGGGGGGCGCGACTGAAAAACTGTTTTTT.

A word on this clone: This sample also contains other DNA sequences that code for the same CDR3. This chain links TRBV12-5 with TRBJ2-5; 13 bases map to TRBD2. V gave up 4 bases and J gave up 2 bases; unmatched junction bases: 1. CDR1 and CDR2 from the germline V gene are LGHNT and FRNRAP. There are 15 residues in the CDR3. CDR3 DNA sequence: TGTGCTAGTGGTTCGGGACTAGCGGGACAAGAGACCCAGTACTTC. Protein product: CASGSGLAGQETQYF.

The genes are TRBV7-2 and TRBJ2-7; D unresolved. The CDR3 contains 13 residues. V lost 4 bases and J lost 0, with 7 bases in between. CDR1 SGHTA and CDR2 FQGNSA come from the germline V gene. The CDR3 bases are TGTGCCAGCAGCTCGGACGGCTCCTACGAGCAGTACTTC. Translated: CASSSDGSYEQYF.

The chain has TRBV7-9 and TRBJ1-1, with TRBD1 as a possible D gene (6 bases). Trimming removed 5 bases at V and 4 bases at J, with 20 bases between. From germline, CDR1 is SEHNR and CDR2 FQNEAQ (reference sequence). The CDR3 has 16 residues. The CDR3: CASSKHGQGRTTEAFF. In nucleotides, the CDR3 is TGTGCCAGCAGCAAACATGGGCAGGGGAGGACCACTGAAGCTTTCTTT. Supplemented by reference TRBV7-9 and TRBJ1-1, the full variable domain reads DTGVSQNPRHKITKRGQNVTFRCDPISEHNRLYWYRQTLGQGPEFLTYFQNEAQLEKSRLLSDRFSAERPKGSFSTLEIQRTEQGDSAMYLCASSKHGQGRTTEAFFGQGTRLTVV.

The V gene is TRBV18, the J gene TRBJ2-3; D is undetermined. The CDR3 runs 13 residues. V was pared by 2 bases and J by 3 bases, with 6 bases between. Germline CDR1 reads KGHSH; CDR2 reads LQKENI. The CDR3 loop is CASSPGVTDTQYF. The CDR3 DNA follows: TGTGCCAGCTCACCAGGGGTTACAGATACGCAGTATTTT.

This chain links TRBV11-3 with TRBJ1-1, with TRBD1 matching over 8 bases. V was clipped by 6 bases and J by 5 bases; unmatched bases: 5. Germline values: CDR1 SGHNT, CDR2 YENEEA. The CDR3 extends over 13 amino acids. The CDR3 loop reads CASSGQGRTEAFF. The CDR3 bases are TGTGCCAGCAGTGGACAGGGACGGACTGAAGCTTTCTTT.

The chain couples TRBV9 to TRBJ1-2; possible D gene TRBD1, 6 bases. Germline CDR1 SGDLS, CDR2 YYNGEE. V was clipped by 0 bases and J by 4 bases, with 10 bases between them. The CDR3 covers 14 residues. The CDR3 reads CASSVEGDLYGYTF. The CDR3 DNA follows: TGTGCCAGCAGCGTAGAGGGGGACCTCTATGGCTACACCTTC.

The chain is built from TRBV10-1 and TRBJ2-7; possible D gene TRBD1, 6 bases. V was shortened by 2 bases and J by 7 bases, with 12 bases between the two germline ends. CDR1 is WNHNN and CDR2 is SYGVQD in the germline V gene (reference sequence). The CDR3 runs 13 residues. The CDR3 nucleotides read TGCGCCAGCAGTGAGGAGGGGGAAGTGGAGCAGTACTTC. Amino acids: CASSEEGEVEQYF.

The genes are TRBV27 and TRBJ2-7, with 9 bases identical to TRBD1. Germline V CDR1 and CDR2: MNHEY, SMNVEV (reference sequence). This CDR3 contains 15 residues. Germline trimming cut 2 bases from V and 7 bases from J; bases unmatched to any gene: 9. The CDR3 DNA reads as TGTGCCAGCAGTTTACTCGGACAGGGGCACCGGGAGCAGTACTTC. This sequence encodes CASSLLGQGHREQYF.

The CDR3 spells CASRIEGGRPSYEQYF. The CDR3 coding sequence is TGTGCCAGCAGAATTGAGGGGGGCAGGCCTTCCTACGAGCAGTACTTC. The V gene is TRBV28, the J gene TRBJ2-7; tentatively, D is TRBD1 or TRBD2 (6 bases each). Germline V gives CDR1 MDHEN, CDR2 SYDVKM. The germline V and J ends were trimmed by 6 bases and 1 base, with 19 bases remaining between them. CDR3 length equals 16 residues.

This chain joins TRBV2 and TRBJ2-4, with 9 nucleotides matching TRBD2. This CDR3 has 14 residues. Germline V gives CDR1 SNHLY, CDR2 FYNNEI. V shed 7 bases and J 3 bases; nucleotides not matched to a gene: 4. CDR3 in DNA: TGTGCCAGCACGCGGGGGGGAAACAAAAACATTCAGTACTTC. Its translation: CASTRGGNKNIQYF.

The V gene is TRBV5-8, the J gene TRBJ1-6; 8 bases are a match to TRBD1. Germline lookup yields CDR1 SGHTS and CDR2 YDEGEE. This CDR3 is 16 amino acids long. J gave up 9 bases and V 5 bases, and 13 bases lay outside the gene matches. In nucleotides, the CDR3 is TGTGCCAGCAGATCCGGACAGGGCTCCCTGGGTTCACCCCTCCACTTT. This encodes CASRSGQGSLGSPLHF.

The chain recombines TRBV5-1 with TRBJ2-1, with TRBD2 matching 7 bases. Germline CDR1 and CDR2: SGHRS and YFSETQ. This CDR3 is built from 15 residues. The V gene end was trimmed by 6 bases and the J gene end by 8 bases; junction bases not matched to a gene: 14. CDR3 nucleotide sequence: TGCGCCAGCACCCGAATGGCGGGAGTTATGGATGAGCAGTTCTTC. It specifies CASTRMAGVMDEQFF.

The chain joins TRBV18 to TRBJ2-1, with D tentatively TRBD1 or TRBD2 (5 bases each). CDR3 length equals 16 residues. Per the germline V gene, CDR1 is KGHSH and CDR2 is LQKENI. Trimming removed 4 bases at V and 8 bases at J, with 21 bases between. In DNA form, the CDR3 reads TGTGCCAGCTCACGAATTGCCGGGACGCCGGACGATGAGCAGTTCTTC. It is translated as CASSRIAGTPDDEQFF.